The clone carrying this T cell receptor beta chain has just a few counts. Its antigen is unknown. This CDR3 has 13 residues. The germline V and J ends were trimmed by 4 bases and 0 bases, with 7 bases remaining between them. Germline assignment: CDR1 SGDLS and CDR2 YYNGEE. The data derive from a study of T cell responses to AZD1222 COVID-19 vaccine. Background on the study: Investigators merged groups given second doses at roughly 4 or roughly 12 weeks.

Study-wide findings and caveats: After two AZD1222 doses, spike-specific TCR breadth and depth rose versus day 0.

Measured with immunoSEQ multiplex PCR; TCRdb has only the in-frame clones, and not every one. This table holds around 100,000 clones, 80% to 90% found once. The input for sequencing was peripheral blood, taken on day 0 of AZD1222 vaccination. The TCR comes from an adult in good health. J is TRBJ1-1 and V is TRBV9; D call uncertain. The CDR3 bases are TGTGCCAGCAGCTACACAATGAACACTGAAGCTTTCTTT. It yields the protein CASSYTMNTEAFF. The full variable domain, its missing parts supplied by reference TRBV9 and TRBJ1-1, is DSGVTQTPKHLITATGQRVTLRCSPRSGDLSVYWYQQSLDQGLQFLIQYYNGEERAKGNILERFSAQQFPDLHSELNLSSLELGDSALYFCASSYTMNTEAFFGQGTRLTVV.